A single sample is the source of the 24 T cell receptor beta chains below, sequenced in a study of blood T cell repertoires in COVID-19 (dated by TCRdb to 2020 to 2022). Preparation of the library involved the immunoSEQ multiplex PCR assay. The source is immuneACCESS, and TCRdb retained only in-frame sequences with V and J called. Part of the clones is not carried over; for the studies checked, unresolved V genes explain less than half of this, and the remainder is unexplained. The sample records 60,000 to 90,000 clones, about 79% of which are singletons. The ten largest clones represent around 20% of the sample. The sequenced material came from peripheral blood. The receptors come from a woman between 50 and 59 years old with acute or convalescent COVID-19.

The chain has TRBV7-3 and TRBJ2-2; no clear D gene. The germline gives CDR1 SGHTA, CDR2 FQGTGA. CDR3 length equals 15 residues. Trimming removed 5 bases from V and 4 bases from J, with 14 bases in between. CDR3 nucleotide sequence: TGTGCCAGCAGCCCACGCCCCCGAGGCACCGGGGAGCTGTTTTTT. This translates into CASSPRPRGTGELFF.

The V gene is TRBV6-6, the J gene TRBJ1-4, with a tentative D call TRBD1 (5 bases). The germline CDR1 and CDR2 sequences are MNHNY and SVGAGI (reference sequence). The CDR3 is made up of 14 amino acids. The germline V and J ends were trimmed by 0 bases and 8 bases, with 10 bases remaining between them. CDR3 amino acids: CASSYSGGHEKLFF. The CDR3 DNA reads TGTGCCAGCAGTTACTCGGGGGGTCACGAAAAACTGTTTTTT.

This chain connects TRBV7-9 to TRBJ1-2; D is perhaps TRBD1 (6 bases). The CDR3 covers 16 residues. CDR1 and CDR2 from the germline V gene are SEHNR and FQNEAQ (reference sequence). Trimming removed 5 bases from V and 4 bases from J, with 20 bases in between. The CDR3 is CASSINPGEGGYGYTF. CDR3 sequence (DNA): TGTGCCAGCAGCATTAATCCAGGGGAAGGAGGCTATGGCTACACCTTC.

CDR3 DNA sequence: TGCAGCGTTGTTGGCAGGGGAGAGACAAATGAGCAGTTCTTC. Encoded protein: CSVVGRGETNEQFF. The chain couples TRBV29-1 to TRBJ2-1, with D tentatively TRBD1 (6 bases). The CDR3 is made up of 14 amino acids. V lost 4 bases and J 7 bases, leaving 17 bases between the germline ends. Germline V gives CDR1 SQVTM, CDR2 ANQGSEA.

This clone was seen a single time. The chain links TRBV2 to TRBJ1-5, with D possibly being TRBD1 (6 bases). Deletions cut 1 base from V and 3 bases from J, with 10 bases between. Per germline, CDR1 SNHLY and CDR2 FYNNEI. The CDR3 runs to 15 residues. This chain's CDR3 is CASSEEGDANQPQHF. The CDR3 bases are TGTGCCAGCAGTGAAGAGGGGGACGCCAATCAGCCCCAGCATTTT.

J is TRBJ1-2 and V is TRBV9; maybe TRBD1 (5 bases). CDR1 and CDR2 from the germline V gene are SGDLS and YYNGEE. The CDR3 has 14 amino acids. V shed 3 bases and J shed 6 bases, with 15 bases lying between them. The CDR3 here is CASSATTVHHGYTF. CDR3 nucleotides: TGTGCCAGCAGCGCCACGACAGTTCATCATGGCTACACCTTC.

The chain employs TRBV9 and TRBJ2-7, with D perhaps matching TRBD2 (6 bases). The CDR3 spans 13 residues. The V end lost 3 bases, the J end lost 6 bases, and 13 bases lay between the germline ends. Looked up from germline, CDR1 is SGDLS and CDR2 is YYNGEE. The CDR3: CASSGWGVSEQYF. The CDR3 bases are TGTGCCAGCAGCGGGTGGGGGGTGAGCGAGCAGTACTTC.

The chain couples TRBV20-1 to TRBJ2-5; TRBD2 matches at 7 bases. The germline CDR1 and CDR2 sequences are DFQATT and SNEGSKA (reference sequence). The CDR3 has 15 residues. Trimming at V came to 3 bases and at J to 5 bases, leaving 12 bases not matched to a gene. CDR3 protein: CSASSERTGGETQYF. The CDR3 nucleotides read TGCAGTGCTAGTTCTGAGCGGACCGGGGGGGAGACCCAGTACTTC.

This clone was observed a single time. The CDR3 loop reads CASSLVQGKTYEQYF. Written as DNA, the CDR3 is TGTGCCAGCAGTTTAGTGCAGGGGAAAACCTACGAGCAGTACTTC. V is TRBV28 and J is TRBJ2-7, with D possibly matching TRBD1 (6 bases). The V end was cut by 2 bases, the J end by 2 bases, with 13 bases between. Germline CDR1 MDHEN, CDR2 SYDVKM. The CDR3 sequence is 15 residues long. The whole variable domain, filled in from reference TRBV28 and TRBJ2-7, reads DVKVTQSSRYLVKRTGEKVFLECVQDMDHENMFWYRQDPGLGLRLIYFSYDVKMKEKGDIPEGYSVSREKKERFSLILESASTNQTSMYLCASSLVQGKTYEQYFGPGTRLTVT.

The rearrangement uses TRBV24-1 and TRBJ1-5, with D perhaps matching TRBD1 (5 bases). CDR1 is KGHDR, CDR2 SFDVKD, per germline. Trimming shortened V by 1 base and J by 9 bases, and 15 bases separated the two germline ends. The CDR3 runs 15 residues. The DNA for the CDR3 is TGTGCCACCAGTGATTTTGGACACCCCTTGCGGCCCCAGCATTTT. This gives the protein CATSDFGHPLRPQHF.

This chain connects TRBV14 to TRBJ2-7; TRBD1 matches 8 bases. The V gene end was trimmed by 1 base and the J gene end by 4 bases; junction bases not matched to a gene: 9. Germline V CDR1 and CDR2: SGHDN, FVKESK. The CDR3 extends over 16 amino acids. The DNA for the CDR3 is TGTGCCAGCAGCCAAGTAAGCGGCAGGGGGCCATACGAGCAGTACTTC. Protein product: CASSQVSGRGPYEQYF.

This clone was recorded only once. V gene TRBV12-2 combines with J gene TRBJ1-5; whether TRBD1, the table's D call, matches the DNA was not checked. TRBV12-2 is listed as a pseudogene. The CDR3 is made up of 11 amino acids. The CDR3 sequence is CASRPWTSRHF. CDR3 DNA: TGTGCAAGTCGCCCGTGGACAAGTAGGCATTTT.

The chain is built from TRBV19 and TRBJ2-7, with 9 bases that match TRBD1. Per the germline V gene, CDR1 is LNHDA and CDR2 is SQIVND (reference sequence). CDR3 length: 13 residues. V shed 5 bases and J 6 bases; nucleotides not matched to a gene: 5. The CDR3 nucleotides read TGTGCCAGTAGTCTCGGGACAGGGACCGAGCAGTACTTC. As protein: CASSLGTGTEQYF.

The chain couples TRBV29-1 to TRBJ2-1; D call uncertain. The germline V gene has CDR1 SQVTM and CDR2 ANQGSEA. Trimming cost V 3 bases and J 7 bases, with 10 bases left between them. The CDR3 contains 12 residues. The CDR3 DNA reads as TGCAGCGTTGATGGTCTTCTAAATGAGCAGTTCTTC. Translating gives CSVDGLLNEQFF.

This rearrangement joins TRBV7-6 to TRBJ2-1, with 7 bases that match TRBD2. V trimming: 7 bases; J trimming: 0 bases; junction bases outside the gene matches: 12. The CDR3 consists of 17 residues. From germline, CDR1 is SGHVS and CDR2 FNYEAQ. The CDR3 region is CASTALSGGSSYNEQFF. The CDR3 DNA is TGTGCCAGCACCGCATTGTCGGGCGGGAGCTCCTACAATGAGCAGTTCTTC.

This chain joins TRBV6-5 and TRBJ1-2; 8 nucleotides agree with TRBD1. Germline loops: CDR1 MNHEY, CDR2 SVGAGI. The J segment lost 13 bases and the V segment lost 2 bases, leaving 3 bases of the junction unmatched. This CDR3 region has 11 residues. CDR3 in DNA: TGTGCCAGCAGTTACCAGGGGGCTAGCACCTTC. Protein: CASSYQGASTF.

The chain couples TRBV6-5 to TRBJ2-2, with D possibly TRBD1 on 5 matching bases. The CDR3 is 13 residues long. V gave up 7 bases and J gave up 6 bases, with 12 bases separating them. Germline V CDR1 and CDR2: MNHEY, SVGAGI. The chain's CDR3 is CASNNLGAGELFF. CDR3 coding DNA: TGTGCCAGCAACAACCTAGGGGCCGGGGAGCTGTTTTTT.

The rearrangement links TRBV27 to TRBJ2-7; the D is unclear. Per the germline V gene, CDR1 is MNHEY and CDR2 is SMNVEV (reference sequence). The V and J ends lost 1 base and 3 bases respectively, with 7 bases between them. The CDR3 length is 13 residues. CDR3 sequence reads: CASSLLASYEQYF. CDR3 nucleotides: TGTGCCAGCAGTTTATTGGCAAGCTACGAGCAGTACTTC.

The genes are TRBV24-1 and TRBJ1-5; maybe TRBD1 (5 bases). Trimming stripped 3 bases from V and 7 bases from J, with 15 bases between. The CDR3 length is 15 residues. Germline CDR1 reads KGHDR; CDR2 reads SFDVKD. The CDR3 region is CATSDVKQVGQPQHF. The CDR3 nucleotides read TGTGCCACCAGTGATGTGAAACAGGTTGGGCAGCCCCAGCATTTT.

The chain carries TRBV7-3 and TRBJ1-3, with 10 nucleotides matching TRBD1. V dropped 6 bases and J dropped 3; count of bases not matched to a gene: 17. Germline CDR1 SGHTA, CDR2 FQGTGA. This CDR3 has 19 amino acids. In DNA, the CDR3 is TGTGCCAGCAGATTCCCGCCACCCGGGACAGGGGTCGGTGGAAACACCATATATTTT. Protein sequence: CASRFPPPGTGVGGNTIYF.

The V call is TRBV30, the J call TRBJ1-2; the D gene is possibly TRBD1 (5 bases). The CDR3 contains 13 residues. The V end was cut by 0 bases, the J end by 6 bases, with 11 bases between. The germline gives CDR1 GTSNPN, CDR2 SVGIG (reference sequence). The CDR3 reads CAWSVVTRDGYTF. CDR3 nucleotides: TGTGCCTGGAGTGTAGTAACCAGGGATGGCTACACCTTC.

The chain has TRBV30 and TRBJ1-6; D might be TRBD1 (6 bases). Germline values: CDR1 GTSNPN, CDR2 SVGIG (reference sequence). Trimming took 4 bases from V and 9 from J, leaving 10 bases between them. The CDR3 contains 12 residues. The CDR3 loop is CAWKIRGSPLHF. The CDR3 nucleotides are TGTGCCTGGAAGATCAGGGGTTCACCCCTCCACTTT.

The chain couples TRBV18 to TRBJ1-6; D is undetermined. The CDR3 has 12 residues. Germline V gene data show CDR1 as KGHSH and CDR2 as LQKENI. Trimming removed 4 bases at V and 12 bases at J, with 10 bases between. This chain's CDR3 is CASSLRSEPLHF. The DNA of the CDR3 is TGTGCCAGCTCACTGAGAAGTGAACCCCTCCACTTT.

The rearrangement links TRBV5-4 to TRBJ2-3; 11 positions agree with TRBD1. This CDR3 comprises 14 residues. V shed 4 bases and J 4 bases; nucleotides not matched to a gene: 2. Germline V gene sequence: CDR1 SGHNT, CDR2 YYREEE (reference sequence). The CDR3 spells CASSRDRGADTQYF. The CDR3 bases are TGTGCCAGCAGCAGGGACAGGGGGGCAGATACGCAGTATTTT.